This TCR beta chain emerged from a study of CD8+CD57+ T cells in acquired aplastic anemia. Background on the study: DNA from sorted CD4+ and CD8+ cells averaged around 3 ug. Reads per healthy sample averaged about 10.8 million (CD4+) and under 13 million (CD8+).

Germline V gene data show CDR1 as SNHLY and CDR2 as FYNNEI. CDR3 length: 14 amino acids. V lost 7 bases, J lost 4 bases, and 16 bases lay in between. In the case of this clonotype: Its target is unknown.

Study-level findings and limits: Between patients and controls, CD8+ Simpson's diversity did not vary significantly. A set of 25 to 30 CD8+ CDR3 sequences was shared between patients and controls, and these sequences appeared highly expressed in patients.

Profiles of TCR beta VDJ and CDR3 were generated from a genomic DNA template. TCRdb redid the calling of the reads with MiXCR, one entry per CDR3 protein. The top ten clones hold roughly 34% of a sample with around 50,000 distinct CDR3 sequences, about two thirds of them seen once. The V call is TRBV2, the J call TRBJ1-2; possibly TRBD1 for D (5 bases). The receptor comes from a human donor in good health, serving as a control. Sequencing used sorted CD4+, CD8+, or CD8+CD57+ T cells (not recorded which) from PBMCs. The CDR3 reads CASTSFRGIYGYTF. The CDR3 DNA reads as TGTGCCAGCACTTCGTTTCGGGGCATCTATGGCTACACCTTC.